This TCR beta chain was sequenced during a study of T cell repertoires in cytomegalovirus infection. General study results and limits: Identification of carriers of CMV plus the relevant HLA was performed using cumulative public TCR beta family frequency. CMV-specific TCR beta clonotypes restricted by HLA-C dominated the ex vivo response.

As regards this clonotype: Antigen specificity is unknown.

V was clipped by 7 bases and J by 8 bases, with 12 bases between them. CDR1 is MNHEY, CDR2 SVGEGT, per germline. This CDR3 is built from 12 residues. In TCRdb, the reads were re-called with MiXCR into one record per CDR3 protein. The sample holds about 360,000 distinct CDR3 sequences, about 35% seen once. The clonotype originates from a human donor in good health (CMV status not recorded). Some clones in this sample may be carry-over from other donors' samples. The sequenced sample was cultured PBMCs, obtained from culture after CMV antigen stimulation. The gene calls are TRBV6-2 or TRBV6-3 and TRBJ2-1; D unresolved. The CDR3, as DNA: TGTGCCAGCACCACTGGCGCCGATGAGCAGTTCTTC. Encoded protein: CASTTGADEQFF.